Sequencing of this TCR beta chain was carried out in a study of CD8+ T cells in alopecia areata. As the sequencing template, cDNA was produced by extracting RNA and reverse transcribing it. Assay: immunoSEQ multiplex PCR; the TCRdb copy retains only in-frame clones and omits some. The sample contains 200,000 to 250,000 clones, less than 75% of which appear only once. The J segment lost 7 bases and the V segment lost 0 bases, leaving 14 bases of the junction unmatched. Looked up from germline, CDR1 is GTSNPN and CDR2 is SVGIG (reference sequence). This CDR3 contains 16 residues. Described treatment: oral pan-JAK inhibitor, 5-10 mg twice daily.

The sequencing used CD4+ T cells sorted from blood, collected at week 4, from a patient treated with tofacitinib. This TCR was sampled from a human donor with alopecia areata. The chain combines TRBV30 with TRBJ1-2, with 7 bases matching TRBD1. In DNA form, the CDR3 reads TGTGCCTGGAGTGTACTGACAGGGTTGGGGGGTCGTGGCTACACCTTC. It yields the protein CAWSVLTGLGGRGYTF.